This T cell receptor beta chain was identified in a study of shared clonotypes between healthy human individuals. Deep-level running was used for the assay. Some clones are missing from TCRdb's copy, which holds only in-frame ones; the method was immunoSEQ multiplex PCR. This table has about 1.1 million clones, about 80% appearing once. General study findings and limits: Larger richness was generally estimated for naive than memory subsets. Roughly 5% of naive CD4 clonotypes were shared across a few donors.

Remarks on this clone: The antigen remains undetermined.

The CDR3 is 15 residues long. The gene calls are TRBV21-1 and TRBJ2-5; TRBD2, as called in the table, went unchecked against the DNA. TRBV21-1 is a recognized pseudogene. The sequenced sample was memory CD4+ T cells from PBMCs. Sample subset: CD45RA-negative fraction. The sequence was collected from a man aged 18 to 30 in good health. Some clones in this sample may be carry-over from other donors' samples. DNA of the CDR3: TGTGCCAGCAGCAACGCCCCAGCGGGACAAGAGACCCAGTACTTC. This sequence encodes CASSNAPAGQETQYF.